This TCR beta chain is from a study of beta chain features in type 1 diabetes. The sample holds a few counts of this clone. Antigen: not known. Expressed TCRB transcripts were sequenced, since all the RNA that had been isolated was reverse transcribed. Method: immunoSEQ multiplex PCR; TCRdb's copy keeps in-frame clones and lacks some. The sample yields about 110,000 clones, 30% to 40% seen once. Between the trimmed V and J ends, which lost 6 bases and 3 bases, there was a span of 18 bases. This CDR3 is built from 16 residues. CDR1 is MNHEY and CDR2 is SMNVEV in the germline V gene (reference sequence). Study-wide points: The influence of HLA type on TCRB rearrangement stayed undetermined. There was a possibility that cDNA sequencing over-represented cells with high TCR expression.

Sequenced: stem cell memory CD4+ T cells from blood. The J gene is TRBJ2-1, the V gene TRBV27; a weak D match, TRBD2 (5 bases). This receptor was taken from a woman between 18 and 30 years old in good health. The CDR3 region has the DNA TGTGCCAGCAGCCCGGGCCAGCGGAGACTCTACAATGAGCAGTTCTTC. This translates into CASSPGQRRLYNEQFF.